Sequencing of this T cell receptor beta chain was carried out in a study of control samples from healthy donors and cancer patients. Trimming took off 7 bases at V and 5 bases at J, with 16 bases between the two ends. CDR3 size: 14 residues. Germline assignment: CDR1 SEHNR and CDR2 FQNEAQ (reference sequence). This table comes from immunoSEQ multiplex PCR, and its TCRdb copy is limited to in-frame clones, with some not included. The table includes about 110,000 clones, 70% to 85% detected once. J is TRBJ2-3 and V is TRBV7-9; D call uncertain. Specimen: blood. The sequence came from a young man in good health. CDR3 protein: CASIPASRLDTQYF. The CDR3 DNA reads TGTGCCAGCATCCCCGCCTCTCGCCTAGATACGCAGTATTTT. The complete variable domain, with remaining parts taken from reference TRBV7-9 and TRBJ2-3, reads DTGVSQNPRHKITKRGQNVTFRCDPISEHNRLYWYRQTLGQGPEFLTYFQNEAQLEKSRLLSDRFSAERPKGSFSTLEIQRTEQGDSAMYLCASIPASRLDTQYFGPGTRLTVL.